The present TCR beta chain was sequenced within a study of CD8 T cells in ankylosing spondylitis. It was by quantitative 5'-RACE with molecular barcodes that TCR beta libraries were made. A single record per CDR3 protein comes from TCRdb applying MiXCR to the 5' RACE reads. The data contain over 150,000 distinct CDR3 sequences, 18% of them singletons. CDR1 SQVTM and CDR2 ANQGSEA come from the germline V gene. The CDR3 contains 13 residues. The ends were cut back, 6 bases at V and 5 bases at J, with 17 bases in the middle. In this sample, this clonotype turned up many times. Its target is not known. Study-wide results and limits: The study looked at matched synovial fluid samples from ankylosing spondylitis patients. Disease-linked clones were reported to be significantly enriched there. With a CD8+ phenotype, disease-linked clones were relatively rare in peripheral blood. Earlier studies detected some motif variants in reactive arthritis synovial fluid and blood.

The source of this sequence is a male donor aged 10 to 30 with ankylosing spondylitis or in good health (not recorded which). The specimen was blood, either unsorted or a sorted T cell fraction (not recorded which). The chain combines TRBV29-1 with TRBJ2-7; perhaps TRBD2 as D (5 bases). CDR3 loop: CSVGMGSFDEQYF. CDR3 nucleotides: TGCAGCGTCGGCATGGGGAGTTTTGACGAGCAGTACTTC.